The 15 T cell receptor beta chains listed next were all sequenced from one sample in a study of blood T cell repertoires in COVID-19. Sequenced by immunoSEQ multiplex PCR; TCRdb stores in-frame clones only, minus some. The profile covers some 370,000 clones, with around 89% appearing a single time and around 1.3% taken by the ten largest. Sequenced input: peripheral blood. These receptors were obtained from a middle-aged man with acute or convalescent COVID-19.

The chain joins TRBV2 to TRBJ1-5; TRBD1 matches at 8 bases. The V and J ends lost 5 bases and 2 bases, in that order; junction bases with no gene match: 8. Germline CDR1 is SNHLY and CDR2 is FYNNEI. The CDR3 covers 16 residues. CDR3 sequence (DNA): TGTGCCAGCAGTCCTGGACAGGGAAGAGGCAATCAGCCCCAGCATTTT. This encodes CASSPGQGRGNQPQHF.

V usage is TRBV21-1 and J usage is TRBJ1-2; TRBD1 is the table's D call, not checked against the DNA. TRBV21-1 constitutes a pseudogene. The CDR3 extends over 15 amino acids. CDR3 in amino acids: CATTPTGGTFYGYTF. CDR3 DNA sequence: TGTGCCACGACCCCCACAGGGGGGACATTTTATGGCTACACCTTC.

V gene TRBV6-5 combines with J gene TRBJ1-4, with TRBD1 matching over 7 bases. CDR1 is MNHEY and CDR2 is SVGAGI in the germline V gene. The CDR3 is 15 amino acids. After removal of 6 bases from V and 7 bases from J, the junction contained 11 bases not matched to a gene. The CDR3 loop reads CASSPSDRESEKLFF. Here the CDR3 DNA reads TGTGCCAGCAGCCCGTCCGACAGGGAATCTGAAAAACTGTTTTTT.

This chain links TRBV30 with TRBJ2-2; TRBD2 matches at 12 bases. This CDR3 is built from 20 residues. The V gene's germline CDR1 is GTSNPN and CDR2 SVGIG (reference sequence). The J segment lost 4 bases and the V segment lost 0 bases, leaving 15 bases of the junction unmatched. CDR3 in amino acids: CAWSVAPLTSGRGGTGELFF. The CDR3 coding sequence is TGTGCCTGGAGTGTCGCTCCCTTGACTAGCGGGAGAGGTGGCACCGGGGAGCTGTTTTTT.

The chain combines TRBV6-5 with TRBJ2-1; the match to TRBD2 covers 7 bases. CDR1 MNHEY and CDR2 SVGAGI come from the germline V gene. V lost 6 bases, J lost 8 bases, and 10 bases stayed unmatched. CDR3 size: 14 residues. CDR3 protein: CASSAMGGLDEQFF. CDR3 bases: TGTGCCAGCAGCGCCATGGGGGGGTTGGATGAGCAGTTCTTC.

This chain joins TRBV27 and TRBJ1-2, with 7 bases that match TRBD1. V dropped 5 bases and J dropped 1; count of bases not matched to a gene: 10. The germline V gene encodes CDR1 MNHEY and CDR2 SMNVEV (reference sequence). The CDR3 totals 16 residues. CDR3 sequence reads: CASSRTGTADNYGYTF. CDR3 DNA: TGTGCCAGCAGTAGAACCGGGACAGCTGATAACTATGGCTACACCTTC.

The chain links TRBV27 to TRBJ2-1, with 7 bases that match TRBD1. CDR1 is MNHEY and CDR2 is SMNVEV in the germline V gene (reference sequence). The length of the CDR3 is 13 residues. V shed 5 bases, J shed 9 bases, and the junction held 7 bases outside the gene matches. CDR3 sequence reads: CASSRQGVGEQFF. The CDR3 nucleotides are TGTGCCAGCAGTAGACAGGGAGTCGGTGAGCAGTTCTTC.

The chain joins TRBV4-3 to TRBJ2-1; 11 bases line up with TRBD2. The CDR3 totals 16 residues. The V segment lost 2 bases and the J segment 5 bases; nucleotides outside the gene matches: 5. Germline CDR1 and CDR2: LGHNA and YSLEER. The CDR3 bases are TGCGCCAGCAGCCAATGGGCTAGCGGGGGGAACAATGAGCAGTTCTTC. It codes for CASSQWASGGNNEQFF.

The J gene is TRBJ2-1, the V gene TRBV5-5, with 10 bases identical to TRBD1. Germline CDR1 reads SGHKS; CDR2 reads YYEKEE (reference sequence). J lost 4 bases, V lost 1 base, and 5 bases had no gene match. The CDR3 is 16 residues long. CDR3 in amino acids: CASSLTPGQGYNEQFF. The CDR3 DNA reads as TGTGCCAGCAGCTTGACTCCGGGACAGGGGTACAATGAGCAGTTCTTC.

The chain combines TRBV18 with TRBJ1-1; D might be TRBD1 (5 bases). Germline lookup yields CDR1 KGHSH and CDR2 LQKENI. The length of the CDR3 is 15 residues. V dropped 4 bases and J dropped 3 bases, with 15 bases sitting between them. The CDR3: CASSLAQVRDTEAFF. The CDR3 region has the DNA TGTGCCAGCTCACTCGCACAGGTCAGGGACACTGAAGCTTTCTTT.

This clone was detected once. The chain is built from TRBV28 and TRBJ1-3, with 7 bases identical to TRBD1. Germline assignment: CDR1 MDHEN and CDR2 SYDVKM. The ends lost 6 bases at V and 2 bases at J; junction bases unmatched: 4. The CDR3 has 14 amino acids. CDR3 DNA: TGTGCCAGCAGAAGTACAGGGGCTGGAAACACCATATATTTT. Translated: CASRSTGAGNTIYF.

This rearrangement joins TRBV28 to TRBJ1-4, with a weak D call TRBD1 (5 bases). CDR1 and CDR2 from the germline V gene are MDHEN and SYDVKM. With 8 bases removed from V and 5 bases from J, the gap between germline ends came to 15 bases. This CDR3 is 14 amino acids long. The CDR3 bases are TGTGCCAGCCAGCCCGGGGGGGGGAATGAAAAACTGTTTTTT. Protein sequence: CASQPGGGNEKLFF.

The rearrangement uses TRBV27 and TRBJ2-1; TRBD2 matches at 10 bases. The V gene end was trimmed by 5 bases and the J gene end by 5 bases; junction bases not matched to a gene: 3. Germline V lookup: CDR1 MNHEY, CDR2 SMNVEV (reference sequence). The CDR3 sequence is 14 residues long. CDR3 bases: TGTGCCAGCAGTCGTCTAGCGGGGGACAATGAGCAGTTCTTC. Translation: CASSRLAGDNEQFF.

CDR3 nucleotide sequence: TGTGCCAGTAGTATTGGGGACAGGGAGTCCGATGAGCAGTTCTTC. It codes for CASSIGDRESDEQFF. This sequence joins TRBV19 and TRBJ2-1; 9 bases are a match to TRBD1. The ends lost 3 bases at V and 8 bases at J; junction bases unmatched: 8. CDR1 and CDR2 from the germline V gene are LNHDA and SQIVND (reference sequence). The CDR3 has 15 amino acids.

The chain uses TRBV4-1 and TRBJ2-2, with 10 nucleotides matching TRBD2. Germline V gives CDR1 MGHRA, CDR2 YSYEKL. This CDR3 contains 19 residues. V was clipped by 0 bases and J by 0 bases; unmatched bases: 7. In DNA, the CDR3 is TGCGCCAGCAGCCAAGATTCCCTAGCGGGGGATCCGAACACCGGGGAGCTGTTTTTT. Translated: CASSQDSLAGDPNTGELFF.